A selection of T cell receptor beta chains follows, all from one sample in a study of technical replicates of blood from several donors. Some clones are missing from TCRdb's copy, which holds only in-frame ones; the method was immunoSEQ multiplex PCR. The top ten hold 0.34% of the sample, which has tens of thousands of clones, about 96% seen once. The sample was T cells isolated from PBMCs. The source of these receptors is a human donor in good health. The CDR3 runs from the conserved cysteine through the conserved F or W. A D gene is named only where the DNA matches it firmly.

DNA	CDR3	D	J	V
TGTGCCAGCAGCTCCCAACGGGAGGGTATGGAGCAGTTCTTC	CASSSQREGMEQFF	TRBD2	TRBJ2-1	TRBV13
TGCGCCAGCATACAGGGGGTTCGTCTGTCGGATACGCAGTATTTT	CASIQGVRLSDTQYF	TRBD1	TRBJ2-3	TRBV5-1
TGCAGCGTTGAAGGGGGGGAGAACACTGAAGCTTTCTTT	CSVEGGENTEAFF	NA	TRBJ1-1	TRBV29-1
TGCAGCGTAGAGGGGGGGGGAAGCAATCAGCCCCAGCATTTT	CSVEGGGSNQPQHF	NA	TRBJ1-5	TRBV29-1
TGTGCCAGCAGCTTGGTACCCCAGGGGGCGTCTGATGGCTACACCTTC	CASSLVPQGASDGYTF	TRBD1	TRBJ1-2	TRBV7-9
TGTGCCACCAGCAGAGTAGGTAGGGCTAGCGGGAGAAGGGAAGAGACCCAGTACTTC	CATSRVGRASGRREETQYF	TRBD2	TRBJ2-5	TRBV15
TGTGCCAGTAGTATGGGACTAGGGTTCGAGCAGTACTTC	CASSMGLGFEQYF	TRBD2	TRBJ2-7	TRBV19
TGTGCCACCAGCAGAGAAAGGGTGGGACTAGCGGCAGATACGCAGTATTTT	CATSRERVGLAADTQYF	TRBD2	TRBJ2-3	TRBV15
TGTGCAAGTCGCCTCTGGCCGGGACAGTCCTCCTACGAGCAGTACTTC	CASRLWPGQSSYEQYF	NA	TRBJ2-7	TRBV12-2
TGTGCCAGCAGTCTTACGACAGGGAGAGACTATGGCTACACCTTC	CASSLTTGRDYGYTF	TRBD1	TRBJ1-2	TRBV7-9
TGTGCCAGCAGCGTCCCCGTAGGACTAGCGGGAGGTTTGGAGACCCAGTACTTC	CASSVPVGLAGGLETQYF	TRBD2	TRBJ2-5	TRBV9
TGTGCCAGCAGCTTGAGTTTTCGGGAGAAGCAGGAGCAGTTCTTC	CASSLSFREKQEQFF	NA	TRBJ2-1	TRBV11-2
TGCAGCGTTACTAGCGGGAACACCGGGGAGCTGTTTTTT	CSVTSGNTGELFF	TRBD2	TRBJ2-2	TRBV29-1
TGCGCCAGCAGCCAAGACGGCGGCAGAGCCTACGAGCAGTACTTC	CASSQDGGRAYEQYF	NA	TRBJ2-7	TRBV4-3
TGCAGCGTTGAAGATTCTGACTTGCCCTACGAGCAGTACTTC	CSVEDSDLPYEQYF	NA	TRBJ2-7	TRBV29-1
TGTGCCAGCAGCTTGGGACTAGCGGCCTTCTACGAGCAGTACTTC	CASSLGLAAFYEQYF	TRBD2	TRBJ2-7	TRBV5-4
TGTGCCAGCAGCCTAACTAGCGGGAGAGGGGATACGCAGTATTTT	CASSLTSGRGDTQYF	TRBD2	TRBJ2-3	TRBV7-3
TGTGCCAGCAGCCCCGCTATCGCGGATGTCGATGAGCAGTTCTTC	CASSPAIADVDEQFF	NA	TRBJ2-1	TRBV13
TGCGCCAGTCATTGGGCGGGGGGCTCCTACAATGAGCAGTTCTTC	CASHWAGGSYNEQFF	TRBD2	TRBJ2-1	TRBV5-1
TGTGCCAGCAGCCATAGGACTGACACAGATACGCAGTATTTT	CASSHRTDTDTQYF	NA	TRBJ2-3	TRBV27
TGTGCCAGCAGCGTAGGGGGACAGGTGACAGATACGCAGTATTTT	CASSVGGQVTDTQYF	TRBD1	TRBJ2-3	TRBV9
TGTGCCAGCAGCGAAGACAGGGGGCATGAGCAGTTCTTC	CASSEDRGHEQFF	TRBD1	TRBJ2-1	TRBV13
TGTGCCAGCAGTCCTCGAGGGAGAGAGACTGAAGCTTTCTTT	CASSPRGRETEAFF	NA	TRBJ1-1	TRBV6-6
TGTGCCAGCAGTCAACTAGCGGGGAGCTCCTACAATGAGCAGTTCTTC	CASSQLAGSSYNEQFF	TRBD2	TRBJ2-1	TRBV7-2
TGCGCCAGCAGTGAGACTCTTAATCAGCCCCAGCATTTT	CASSETLNQPQHF	NA	TRBJ1-5	TRBV10-2
TGCGCCAGCAGCCAAGATTCCAGCGGGAGGCGAGCGGGGGAGCAGTACTTC	CASSQDSSGRRAGEQYF	TRBD2	TRBJ2-7	TRBV4-3
TGTGCCAGCAGAAGGGGGACGGGAGGGGAAGAGACCCAGTACTTC	CASRRGTGGEETQYF	TRBD2	TRBJ2-5	TRBV2
TGTGCCAGTAGTCTCGGACAAATTCCCTACGAGCAGTACTTC	CASSLGQIPYEQYF	NA	TRBJ2-7	TRBV19
TGTGCCAGCAGTGAGGGACTAGCGGGTGCCTACAATGAGCAGTTCTTC	CASSEGLAGAYNEQFF	TRBD2	TRBJ2-1	TRBV25-1
TGTGCCAGCAGCATACAGACAGGAACACACTATGGCTACACCTTC	CASSIQTGTHYGYTF	NA	TRBJ1-2	TRBV9
TGTGCCAGCTCACCCGACAGGGGGCAAACGCAGTATTTT	CASSPDRGQTQYF	TRBD1	TRBJ2-3	TRBV18
TGTGCCAGCAGTAGACAGGGGCCCTCCTACAATGAGCAGTTCTTC	CASSRQGPSYNEQFF	TRBD1	TRBJ2-1	TRBV28